This T cell receptor (beta chain) came from a study of blood T cell repertoires in COVID-19. Per germline, CDR1 SEHNR and CDR2 FQNEAQ (reference sequence). The CDR3 has 18 amino acids. The V end lost 4 bases, the J end lost 0 bases, and 19 bases lay between the germline ends. Under the authors' procedure: Amplification of reference gene primers provided the estimated nucleated cell counts. The repertoire was sequenced with immunoSEQ multiplex PCR; TCRdb's copy has only in-frame clones and lacks some. That table furnishes V, J and clone size, whereas the DNA furnished D and trimming. The sample carries a few hundred thousand clones, around 86% recorded once.

The sequenced sample consisted of peripheral blood. The chain carries TRBV7-9 and TRBJ1-3; no clear D gene. This sequence was found in a woman older than 75 with COVID-19, enrolled during active disease. The CDR3 is CASSSNLREKSSGNTIYF. The CDR3 DNA sequence: TGTGCCAGCAGCTCCAATTTGAGGGAGAAGAGCTCTGGAAACACCATATATTTT.